The subject of this entry is one T cell receptor (beta chain). Antigen: not known. Assay used: immunoSEQ multiplex PCR; TCRdb lists only in-frame clones, some missing. The sample lists roughly 26,000 clones; less than 95% were seen once. J was trimmed by 4 bases and V by 7 bases; bases with no gene match: 7. The CDR3 contains 13 residues. Looked up from germline, CDR1 is MNHNY and CDR2 is SVGAGI (reference sequence). This sample is part of a study of monozygotic twins with cystic fibrosis. On the study more broadly: Approximately 3 micrograms of fragmented DNA underwent around 16 PCR cycles for library preparation.

Study conclusions and caveats: In 13 of 16 pairs, V gene usage was closest to the co-twin's. Median Simpson clonality of 0.0095 suggested naive T cells predominated. Unrelated CF individuals shared fewer identical clonotypes than monozygotic CF twins.

This receptor was identified in a girl aged 2-10 years with cystic fibrosis. The chain joins TRBV6-6 to TRBJ2-7, with 7 bases matching TRBD1. Sequencing used blood. The CDR3 coding sequence is TGTGCCAGCACCGCAGGACAGGTGTACGAGCAGTACTTC. This codes for CASTAGQVYEQYF.